This TCR beta chain originates from a study of shared clonotypes between healthy human individuals. The data were produced by immunoSEQ multiplex PCR, yet TCRdb's version contains in-frame clones alone and is incomplete. The profile covers some 2,000,000 clones, with less than 95% appearing a single time and roughly 1% taken by the ten largest. In the naive CD8 group, cells lacked CD45RO and were positively selected for CCR7, so terminally differentiated effector memory CD45RA+ cells were left out. Germline assignment: CDR1 SGDLS and CDR2 YYNGEE. The germline V and J ends were trimmed by 3 bases and 0 bases, with 10 bases remaining between them. The length of the CDR3 is 15 residues.

The V gene is TRBV9, the J gene TRBJ1-5; D not resolved. This TCR derives from a man aged 18 to 29 in good health. The source material was naive CD8+ T cells sorted from blood. The CDR3 loop is CASSEGGVSNQPQHF. CDR3 nucleotides: TGTGCCAGCAGCGAGGGTGGGGTTAGCAATCAGCCCCAGCATTTT. The variable domain in full, completed from reference TRBV9 and TRBJ1-5, reads DSGVTQTPKHLITATGQRVTLRCSPRSGDLSVYWYQQSLDQGLQFLIQYYNGEERAKGNILERFSAQQFPDLHSELNLSSLELGDSALYFCASSEGGVSNQPQHFGDGTRLSIL.